One and the same sample provided the 17 T cell receptor beta chains below, sequenced in a study of early T cells in non-severe SARS-CoV-2 infection. In TCRdb, the 5' RACE reads were re-called with MiXCR into one record per CDR3 protein. The table records 55,000 to 80,000 distinct CDR3 sequences, 9.5% to 13% of them present only once. The sample consisted of whole blood. These receptor sequences come from an adult who was a healthcare worker with PCR-confirmed SARS-CoV-2 infection or an uninfected control (not recorded which).

This clonotype was seen repeatedly, ten times or more. The genes are TRBV7-9 and TRBJ2-1; 10 nucleotides line up with TRBD2. The germline V gene has CDR1 SEHNR and CDR2 FQNEAQ (reference sequence). The J segment lost 7 bases and the V segment lost 2 bases, leaving 17 bases of the junction unmatched. This CDR3 has 19 amino acids. CDR3 DNA sequence: TGTGCCAGCAGCTTATACCTAGCGGGAGAAGGTCTACAGTGGAATGAGCAGTTCTTC. It translates to CASSLYLAGEGLQWNEQFF.

This chain uses TRBV6-1 with TRBJ2-5; no reliable D call. CDR3 length equals 14 residues. Trimming stripped 10 bases from V and 1 base from J, with 16 bases between. From germline, CDR1 is MNHNS and CDR2 SASEGT. CDR3 sequence (DNA): TGTGCCACCTATATTAGCCCGCTCCAAGAGACCCAGTACTTC. This encodes CATYISPLQETQYF.

This clonotype was counted between two and nine times. V usage is TRBV20-1 and J usage is TRBJ2-1, with TRBD2 matching 13 bases. With 5 bases clipped from V and 4 bases from J, the junction kept 8 bases outside the gene matches. Germline-derived CDR1 and CDR2 are DFQATT and SNEGSKA (reference sequence). The CDR3 contains 16 residues. Written as DNA, the CDR3 is TGCAGTGCTGCCGGACTAGCGGGAGCGGGGTACAATGAGCAGTTCTTC. It is translated as CSAAGLAGAGYNEQFF.

This clonotype was seen at least ten times. This rearrangement joins TRBV18 to TRBJ2-7, with D perhaps TRBD2 (5 bases). Germline CDR1 and CDR2: KGHSH and LQKENI. This CDR3 region has 13 residues. The V and J ends lost 3 bases and 3 bases respectively, with 9 bases between them. CDR3 sequence reads: CASSPDLNYEQYF. DNA for the CDR3: TGTGCCAGCTCACCGGACTTGAACTACGAGCAGTACTTC. The whole variable domain, filled in from reference TRBV18 and TRBJ2-7, reads NAGVMQNPRHLVRRRGQEARLRCSPMKGHSHVYWYRQLPEEGLKFMVYLQKENIIDESGMPKERFSAEFPKEGPSILRIQQVVRGDSAAYFCASSPDLNYEQYFGPGTRLTVT.

The table lists this clonotype with many counts. The V call is TRBV6-1, the J call TRBJ1-1; 8 nucleotides agree with TRBD1. The CDR3 is 15 residues long. The ends lost 6 bases at V and 2 bases at J; junction bases unmatched: 8. Germline CDR1 and CDR2: MNHNS and SASEGT. The CDR3 DNA sequence: TGTGCCAGCAGCGCTCGGACAGGGTCAAACACTGAAGCTTTCTTT. This gives the protein CASSARTGSNTEAFF.

Ten or more counts support this clonotype. The chain recombines TRBV7-6 with TRBJ1-1, with D uncertain. Trimming pared 5 bases from V and 3 bases from J, leaving 16 bases between. This CDR3 is built from 15 residues. Germline V lookup: CDR1 SGHVS, CDR2 FNYEAQ. The CDR3 sequence is CASSPRPNSHTEAFF. CDR3 in DNA: TGTGCCAGCAGCCCTCGACCCAATTCACACACTGAAGCTTTCTTT.

At least ten counts were recorded for this clonotype. The germline gene is not matched at one end of the junction; a read error may be the cause. This chain connects TRBV20-1 to TRBJ1-3; D unresolved. Germline CDR1 is DFQATT and CDR2 is SNEGSKA (reference sequence). There are 10 residues in the CDR3. DNA of the CDR3: TGCAGTGCGAGAGGAAACACCATATATTTT. Protein sequence: CSARGNTIYF.

This clonotype was seen at least ten times. V gene TRBV18 combines with J gene TRBJ1-6, with 9 bases matching TRBD1. The CDR3 contains 16 residues. Germline CDR1 is KGHSH and CDR2 is LQKENI. The junction had 3 bases not matched to a gene; V was cut back by 0 bases and J by 6 bases. This CDR3 reads CASSPPGQGLNSPLHF. In DNA, the CDR3 is TGTGCCAGCTCACCACCGGGACAGGGACTTAATTCACCCCTCCACTTT.

This clonotype occurred many times. The gene calls are TRBV5-5 and TRBJ1-5; D not resolved. The CDR3 runs 15 residues. The V and J ends lost 4 bases and 1 base respectively, with 12 bases between them. Germline values: CDR1 SGHKS, CDR2 YYEKEE (reference sequence). In DNA form, the CDR3 reads TGTGCCAGCAGCGTACGTAGCGAGAGCAATCAGCCCCAGCATTTT. The encoded protein is CASSVRSESNQPQHF. The variable domain in full, completed from reference TRBV5-5 and TRBJ1-5, reads DAGVTQSPTHLIKTRGQQVTLRCSPISGHKSVSWYQQVLGQGPQFIFQYYEKEERGRGNFPDRFSARQFPNYSSELNVNALLLGDSALYLCASSVRSESNQPQHFGDGTRLSIL.

This clonotype was counted many times. CDR3 in amino acids: CASSPDKSNQKLFF. In nucleotides, the CDR3 is TGTGCCAGCTCACCGGACAAAAGCAACCAAAAACTGTTTTTT. This chain connects TRBV18 to TRBJ1-4, with D possibly TRBD1 on 5 matching bases. From germline, CDR1 is KGHSH and CDR2 LQKENI. V was pared by 3 bases and J by 9 bases, with 14 bases between. The CDR3 has 14 residues.

There are many counts of this clonotype. The V and J genes are TRBV5-1 and TRBJ2-1, with 10 bases identical to TRBD2. The CDR3 is 15 amino acids. V dropped 3 bases and J dropped 3; count of bases not matched to a gene: 3. From germline, CDR1 is SGHRS and CDR2 YFSETQ. CDR3: CASSSEREGYNEQFF. The CDR3 bases are TGCGCCAGCAGCTCCGAGCGGGAGGGCTACAATGAGCAGTTCTTC.

V gene TRBV6-6 combines with J gene TRBJ2-1; possibly TRBD2 for D (5 bases). This CDR3 spans 15 amino acids. Germline V gene lookup returns CDR1 MNHNY and CDR2 SVGAGI (reference sequence). With 2 bases removed from V and 0 bases from J, the gap between germline ends came to 8 bases. The DNA for the CDR3 is TGTGCCAGCAGTTACGAAGCGGACTCCTACAATGAGCAGTTCTTC. Its translation: CASSYEADSYNEQFF.

As to this clonotype: A read error is possible here, since a much larger clone lies one base away. This chain connects TRBV7-3 to TRBJ2-3; a weak D match, TRBD1 (5 bases). With 0 bases removed from V and 5 bases from J, the gap between germline ends came to 9 bases. Germline V CDR1 and CDR2: SGHTA, FQGTGA. The CDR3 is 14 residues long. This chain's CDR3 is CASSLTGRIDTQYF. The DNA of the CDR3 is TGTGCCAGCAGCTTAACGGGGCGAATAGATACGCAGTATTTT.

This clonotype was observed many times. V is TRBV12-3 or TRBV12-4 and J is TRBJ1-1; no reliable D call. Trimming took 3 bases from V and 4 from J, leaving 9 bases between them. The CDR3 has 13 residues. The CDR3 DNA sequence: TGTGCCAGCAGTTTTCAAGCGGGCACTGAAGCTTTCTTT. It translates to CASSFQAGTEAFF.

This rearrangement joins TRBV2 to TRBJ1-1; D is ambiguous. This CDR3 contains 10 residues. CDR1 is SNHLY, CDR2 FYNNEI, per germline. The CDR3 nucleotides read TGTGCATACAGTAGAACTGAAGCTTTCTTT. It is translated as CAYSRTEAFF.

This clonotype was detected many times. The gene calls are TRBV10-2 and TRBJ2-7, with 7 bases identical to TRBD2. After removal of 5 bases from V and 6 bases from J, the junction contained 10 bases not matched to a gene. The CDR3 consists of 14 residues. CDR1 and CDR2 from the germline V gene are WSHSY and SAAADI. Written as DNA, the CDR3 is TGCGCCAGCAGTTTCGGGAGGCCCCCAGGCGAGCAGTACTTC. Translation: CASSFGRPPGEQYF.

There are many counts of this clonotype. The chain joins TRBV6-6 to TRBJ1-5; 10 bases match TRBD1. This CDR3 has 19 amino acids. Looked up from germline, CDR1 is MNHNY and CDR2 is SVGAGI (reference sequence). J gave up 1 base and V 5 bases, and 14 bases lay outside the gene matches. The CDR3 region is CASSKRDRGSWWSNQPQHF. The CDR3 coding sequence is TGTGCCAGCAGTAAGAGGGACAGGGGAAGTTGGTGGAGCAATCAGCCCCAGCATTTT.